The 31 T cell receptor beta chains below were found in one sample sequenced in a study of radiotherapy plus CTLA-4 blockade in lung cancer. Assay used: immunoSEQ multiplex PCR; TCRdb lists only in-frame clones, some missing. The data show 40,000 to 45,000 clones, roughly 70% seen once. The input for sequencing was peripheral blood, taken from a patient treated with radiotherapy plus ipilimumab. The source of these receptors is a human donor with non-small cell lung cancer who had stable disease on radiotherapy plus ipilimumab.

This chain links TRBV7-9 with TRBJ1-5; D uncertain. CDR1 and CDR2 from the germline V gene are SEHNR and FQNEAQ (reference sequence). V was clipped by 6 bases and J by 3 bases, with 6 bases between them. This CDR3 comprises 12 residues. The DNA for the CDR3 is TGTGCCAGCAGTCTAGACAATCAGCCCCAGCATTTT. This sequence encodes CASSLDNQPQHF.

The rearrangement links TRBV7-9 to TRBJ1-4; unclear D gene. The CDR3 loop spans 13 amino acids. Trimming stripped 4 bases from V and 5 bases from J, with 8 bases between. Germline-derived CDR1 and CDR2 are SEHNR and FQNEAQ (reference sequence). The CDR3 here is CASSSYVNEKLFF. The CDR3 DNA reads as TGTGCCAGCAGCTCCTACGTAAATGAAAAACTGTTTTTT.

The chain is built from TRBV28 and TRBJ2-7, with 8 bases lining up with TRBD1. The CDR3 has 18 residues. Germline CDR1 MDHEN, CDR2 SYDVKM. Trimming took 6 bases from V and 1 from J; bases not matched to a gene: 17. Here the CDR3 DNA reads TGTGCCAGCAGGGATCTTCTCAGGGGGCGAGGAGGTTCCTACGAGCAGTACTTC. This sequence encodes CASRDLLRGRGGSYEQYF.

The chain has TRBV15 and TRBJ1-6; the match to TRBD1 covers 7 bases. Germline V gene lookup returns CDR1 LNHNV and CDR2 YYDKDF (reference sequence). The CDR3 totals 15 residues. Losses at the gene ends were 5 bases for V and 8 bases for J; bases not matched to a gene: 9. In nucleotides, the CDR3 is TGTGCCACCAGCCCAGGGGGACGGCTGGATTCACCCCTCCACTTT. Protein sequence: CATSPGGRLDSPLHF.

V is TRBV28 and J is TRBJ2-5; 10 bases map to TRBD1. V gave up 7 bases and J gave up 11 bases; unmatched junction bases: 16. The CDR3 runs 15 residues. The germline V gene encodes CDR1 MDHEN and CDR2 SYDVKM. CDR3 bases: TGTGCCAGCACCCGGGGTGGGACAGGGGCACGGGAGCAGTACTTC. This translates into CASTRGGTGAREQYF.

This rearrangement joins TRBV27 to TRBJ2-2, with a possible D match to TRBD2 (5 bases). This CDR3 comprises 14 residues. V lost 3 bases to trimming and J lost 3 bases, with 8 bases between them. Per the germline V gene, CDR1 is MNHEY and CDR2 is SMNVEV (reference sequence). CDR3 region: CASSLFGDTGELFF. The CDR3 nucleotides read TGTGCCAGCAGTTTGTTCGGGGACACCGGGGAGCTGTTTTTT.

CDR3 protein: CASSQASGIQETQYF. The CDR3, as DNA: TGCGCCAGCAGCCAAGCTAGCGGAATCCAAGAGACCCAGTACTTC. V is TRBV4-1 and J is TRBJ2-5; 7 bases line up with TRBD2. Germline assignment: CDR1 MGHRA and CDR2 YSYEKL. The CDR3 consists of 15 residues. V dropped 1 base and J dropped 1; count of bases not matched to a gene: 3.

The V gene is TRBV30, the J gene TRBJ2-1; D is possibly TRBD2 (6 bases). This CDR3 contains 13 residues. The germline V gene encodes CDR1 GTSNPN and CDR2 SVGIG (reference sequence). The ends were cut back, 2 bases at V and 7 bases at J, with 12 bases in the middle. The chain's CDR3 is CAWSQGLRNEQFF. The CDR3 coding sequence is TGTGCCTGGAGTCAGGGACTTCGAAATGAGCAGTTCTTC.

V and J are TRBV7-3 and TRBJ2-5, with 9 positions matching TRBD2. Looked up from germline, CDR1 is SGHTA and CDR2 is FQGTGA. Trimming took 5 bases from V and 4 from J; bases not matched to a gene: 8. There are 15 residues in the CDR3. The CDR3 reads CASSPQRTSAETQYF. CDR3 bases: TGTGCCAGCAGCCCACAAAGGACTAGCGCAGAGACCCAGTACTTC.

The rearrangement links TRBV2 to TRBJ2-7, with D maybe TRBD2 (7 bases). The CDR3 has 17 residues. V gave up 8 bases and J gave up 4 bases, with 27 bases separating them. Germline V gene lookup returns CDR1 SNHLY and CDR2 FYNNEI. The DNA of the CDR3 is TGTGCCAGCCAGCCCGGCAAGACATGGGGGGGCGATTACGAGCAGTACTTC. Translated, it gives CASQPGKTWGGDYEQYF. Filled out from reference TRBV2 and TRBJ2-7, the complete variable domain reads EPEVTQTPSHQVTQMGQEVILRCVPISNHLYFYWYRQILGQKVEFLVSFYNNEISEKSEIFDDQFSVERPDGSNFTLKIRSTKLEDSAMYFCASQPGKTWGGDYEQYFGPGTRLTVT.

This chain uses TRBV11-3 with TRBJ2-3; possibly TRBD2 for D (6 bases). This CDR3 has 15 residues. Germline V gene data show CDR1 as SGHNT and CDR2 as YENEEA. V was trimmed by 4 bases and J by 6 bases, leaving 17 bases between them. Here the CDR3 DNA reads TGTGCCAGCAGCTACCGGGACTTCCCGGGGGATACGCAGTATTTT. Protein sequence: CASSYRDFPGDTQYF.

The V gene is TRBV7-2, the J gene TRBJ1-2; D perhaps matches TRBD1 (6 bases). The CDR3 sequence is 17 residues long. The V end lost 1 base, the J end lost 4 bases, and 19 bases lay between the germline ends. The germline V gene encodes CDR1 SGHTA and CDR2 FQGNSA. The CDR3 here is CASSLGPRALGGYGYTF. CDR3 DNA: TGTGCCAGCAGCTTAGGGCCCAGGGCCCTAGGGGGCTATGGCTACACCTTC.

The genes are TRBV6-1 and TRBJ2-7; D is ambiguous. The germline CDR1 and CDR2 sequences are MNHNS and SASEGT. The CDR3 is 13 amino acids. Trimming removed 5 bases at V and 4 bases at J, with 12 bases between. The CDR3 nucleotides read TGTGCCAGCAGTCGACGGTCGGAGTACGAGCAGTACTTC. It encodes CASSRRSEYEQYF.

V is TRBV7-6 and J is TRBJ1-1; no clear D gene. The V gene lost 3 bases and the J gene lost 13 bases, with 12 bases spanning the gap. The germline CDR1 and CDR2 sequences are SGHVS and FNYEAQ. The CDR3 runs to 11 residues. The CDR3 reads CASSLDSVLFF. The DNA of the CDR3 is TGTGCCAGCAGCTTGGACTCCGTCCTTTTCTTT.

This chain connects TRBV7-2 to TRBJ1-5; the D gene is possibly TRBD1 (5 bases). This CDR3 has 15 residues. V shed 4 bases and J shed 6 bases, with 16 bases lying between them. The V gene's germline CDR1 is SGHTA and CDR2 FQGNSA. The CDR3 DNA sequence: TGTGCCAGCAGCTCACTCCCACAGGCGGCTCAGCCCCAGCATTTT. Translated: CASSSLPQAAQPQHF. The full variable domain, in which reference TRBV7-2 and TRBJ1-5 provide the parts outside the CDR3, is GAGVSQSPSNKVTEKGKDVELRCDPISGHTALYWYRQSLGQGLEFLIYFQGNSAPDKSGLPSDRFSAERTGGSVSTLTIQRTQQEDSAVYLCASSSLPQAAQPQHFGDGTRLSIL.

The rearrangement joins TRBV7-9 to TRBJ2-5, with D perhaps matching TRBD2 (6 bases). V lost 3 bases, J lost 5 bases, and 13 bases lay in between. This CDR3 comprises 14 residues. CDR1 and CDR2 (germline): SEHNR, FQNEAQ (reference sequence). The CDR3, as DNA: TGTGCCAGCAGCTTGCGGGGACTCCGGGAGACCCAGTACTTC. This sequence encodes CASSLRGLRETQYF.

The rearrangement joins TRBV15 to TRBJ2-5, with 9 nucleotides matching TRBD2. The CDR3 has 19 amino acids. V lost 4 bases and J lost 2; bases outside the gene matches: 17. The germline V gene encodes CDR1 LNHNV and CDR2 YYDKDF (reference sequence). The CDR3: CATSKDSGLARTRQETQYF. Here the CDR3 DNA reads TGTGCCACCAGCAAAGATTCCGGACTAGCGCGCACCCGTCAAGAGACCCAGTACTTC.

The V gene is TRBV5-4, the J gene TRBJ2-1; 7 bases match TRBD1. This CDR3 spans 14 amino acids. Germline trimming cut 1 base from V and 4 bases from J; bases unmatched to any gene: 2. Per germline, CDR1 SGHNT and CDR2 YYREEE (reference sequence). The CDR3 coding sequence is TGTGCCAGCAGCTTGATGGGACAGTACAATGAGCAGTTCTTC. It is translated as CASSLMGQYNEQFF.

The chain employs TRBV7-3 and TRBJ2-1, with D possibly matching TRBD1 (5 bases). V was pared by 6 bases and J by 0 bases, with 15 bases between. The length of the CDR3 is 16 residues. CDR1 SGHTA and CDR2 FQGTGA come from the germline V gene. The CDR3 here is CASSQSRTTSYNEQFF. The CDR3 nucleotides are TGTGCCAGCAGTCAGAGTCGGACAACCTCCTACAATGAGCAGTTCTTC.

The CDR3 sequence: CASATINSYEQYF. CDR3 nucleotides: TGTGCCAGCGCTACCATTAACTCCTACGAGCAGTACTTC. The chain couples TRBV18 to TRBJ2-7, with D uncertain. With 8 bases removed from V and 0 bases from J, the gap between germline ends came to 11 bases. The length of the CDR3 is 13 residues. Germline V gene data show CDR1 as KGHSH and CDR2 as LQKENI.

The chain joins TRBV5-1 to TRBJ2-1; TRBD1 matches at 8 bases. Germline V gene lookup returns CDR1 SGHRS and CDR2 YFSETQ. The length of the CDR3 is 15 residues. With 0 bases clipped from V and 6 bases from J, the junction kept 5 bases outside the gene matches. CDR3 amino acids: CASSLALTGGNEQFF. Written as DNA, the CDR3 is TGCGCCAGCAGCTTGGCCCTAACAGGGGGCAATGAGCAGTTCTTC.

The chain carries TRBV19 and TRBJ1-5; D perhaps matches TRBD1 (5 bases). The CDR3 extends over 15 amino acids. The germline V gene encodes CDR1 LNHDA and CDR2 SQIVND (reference sequence). V lost 6 bases to trimming and J lost 5 bases, with 17 bases between them. The CDR3 DNA is TGTGCCAGTAGCACGGGCGGGGGGTTTCATCAGCCCCAGCATTTT. This sequence encodes CASSTGGGFHQPQHF.

The chain carries TRBV29-1 and TRBJ1-4; 12 nucleotides align to TRBD1. This CDR3 comprises 14 residues. Germline V gives CDR1 SQVTM, CDR2 ANQGSEA. With 5 bases clipped from V and 8 bases from J, the junction kept 6 bases outside the gene matches. This chain's CDR3 is CSVSLGTGGEKLFF. Written as DNA, the CDR3 is TGCAGCGTTTCATTGGGGACAGGGGGCGAAAAACTGTTTTTT.

The chain is built from TRBV11-1 and TRBJ2-7; D gene ambiguous. Trimming took 2 bases from V and 0 from J, leaving 8 bases between them. Germline lookup yields CDR1 SGHAT and CDR2 FQDESV (reference sequence). This CDR3 spans 14 amino acids. The CDR3 loop reads CASSLYGPSYEQYF. As DNA, the CDR3 is TGTGCCAGCAGCTTATATGGGCCCTCCTACGAGCAGTACTTC.

The V call is TRBV12-5, the J call TRBJ2-5, with D possibly TRBD2 on 5 matching bases. V shed 7 bases and J shed 4 bases, with 22 bases lying between them. The CDR3 totals 16 residues. Germline-derived CDR1 and CDR2 are LGHNT and FRNRAP. CDR3 coding DNA: TGTGCTAGTGCCCCAGGACTCATCATGGGTGGAGAGACCCAGTACTTC. Its translation is CASAPGLIMGGETQYF.

V is TRBV4-1 and J is TRBJ2-1; D might be TRBD2 (8 bases). This CDR3 contains 19 residues. Trimming took 4 bases from V and 1 from J, leaving 23 bases between them. Germline lookup yields CDR1 MGHRA and CDR2 YSYEKL. CDR3 region: CASSPGGSGAPRSYNEQFF. Written as DNA, the CDR3 is TGCGCCAGCAGCCCAGGGGGTAGCGGGGCACCTAGGTCCTACAATGAGCAGTTCTTC.

The chain uses TRBV14 and TRBJ1-1, with TRBD1 matching 8 bases. Germline V gives CDR1 SGHDN, CDR2 FVKESK. CDR3 length equals 14 residues. Unmatched junction bases numbered 6, after V lost 4 bases and J lost 5 bases. The chain's CDR3 is CASSLRTGRTEAFF. DNA of the CDR3: TGTGCCAGCAGCCTCCGGACAGGGAGGACTGAAGCTTTCTTT.

With respect to this clone: This specimen includes other DNA sequences encoding the same CDR3. The chain is built from TRBV5-1 and TRBJ2-1, with TRBD1 matching over 11 bases. This CDR3 is 15 amino acids long. Per germline, CDR1 SGHRS and CDR2 YFSETQ. The V segment lost 2 bases and the J segment 8 bases; nucleotides outside the gene matches: 6. This CDR3 reads CASSFGTGGLDEQFF. The CDR3 coding sequence is TGCGCCAGCAGCTTCGGGACAGGGGGACTCGATGAGCAGTTCTTC.

The chain joins TRBV29-1 to TRBJ1-1, with D uncertain. Germline CDR1 is SQVTM and CDR2 is ANQGSEA. The CDR3 has 10 residues. V was pared by 4 bases and J by 2 bases, with 2 bases between. This CDR3 reads CSVANTEAFF. The CDR3 DNA follows: TGCAGCGTTGCAAACACTGAAGCTTTCTTT.

This clone appeared once. The V call is TRBV29-1, the J call TRBJ1-1; 8 bases agree with TRBD1. The length of the CDR3 is 13 residues. J was trimmed by 0 bases and V by 5 bases; bases with no gene match: 2. In germline, CDR1 is SQVTM, CDR2 ANQGSEA. This chain's CDR3 is CSVLQGVNTEAFF. CDR3 in DNA: TGCAGCGTTCTACAGGGGGTGAACACTGAAGCTTTCTTT.

This chain joins TRBV7-9 and TRBJ1-1; 8 bases fit TRBD1. The V and J ends lost 6 bases and 0 bases, in that order; junction bases with no gene match: 6. The CDR3 spans 15 residues. Germline V gene lookup returns CDR1 SEHNR and CDR2 FQNEAQ (reference sequence). The CDR3 loop reads CASRLGQGLNTEAFF. The CDR3 DNA reads TGTGCCAGCAGGCTCGGACAGGGACTGAACACTGAAGCTTTCTTT.